This TCR beta chain comes out of a study of T cells in Graves' hyperthyroidism and ophthalmopathy. TCR beta CDR3 regions were amplified from RNA. During a first-round RT-PCR of the TCR CDR3, the HTBI primer set was used. TCRdb redid the calling of the multiplex PCR reads with MiXCR, one entry per CDR3 protein. The table shows more than 500,000 distinct CDR3 sequences, with 46% occurring only once. This clonotype has a handful of counts. Antigen specificity is unknown. Study outcomes and limitations: Researchers found most expanded thyroid clonotypes above 0.001 in blood as well.

CDR1 and CDR2 from the germline V gene are SEHNR and FQNEAQ (reference sequence). V lost 3 bases to trimming and J lost 9 bases, with 9 bases between them. This CDR3 has 12 amino acids. The rearrangement joins TRBV7-9 to TRBJ1-3; no clear D gene. The sample consisted of peripheral blood or thyroid tissue (not recorded which). The TCR sequence derives from an adult woman with Graves' disease, either hyperthyroidism or ophthalmopathy (not recorded which). Here the CDR3 DNA reads TGTGCCAGCAGCTTCCTGGACTCCACCATATATTTT. Its protein product is CASSFLDSTIYF.